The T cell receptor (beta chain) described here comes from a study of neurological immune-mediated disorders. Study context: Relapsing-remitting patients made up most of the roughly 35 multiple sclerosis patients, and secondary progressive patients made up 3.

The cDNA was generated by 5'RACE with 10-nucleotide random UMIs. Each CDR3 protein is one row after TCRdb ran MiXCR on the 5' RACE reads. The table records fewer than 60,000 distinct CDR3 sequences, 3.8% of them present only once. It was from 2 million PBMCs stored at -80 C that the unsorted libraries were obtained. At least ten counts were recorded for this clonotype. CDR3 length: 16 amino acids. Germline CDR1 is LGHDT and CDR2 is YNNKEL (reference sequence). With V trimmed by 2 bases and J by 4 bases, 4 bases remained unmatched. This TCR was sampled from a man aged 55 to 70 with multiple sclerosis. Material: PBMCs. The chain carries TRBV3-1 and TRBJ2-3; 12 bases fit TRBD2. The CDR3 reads CASSQLLAGGPDTQYF. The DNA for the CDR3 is TGTGCCAGCAGCCAACTACTAGCGGGAGGCCCAGATACGCAGTATTTT.